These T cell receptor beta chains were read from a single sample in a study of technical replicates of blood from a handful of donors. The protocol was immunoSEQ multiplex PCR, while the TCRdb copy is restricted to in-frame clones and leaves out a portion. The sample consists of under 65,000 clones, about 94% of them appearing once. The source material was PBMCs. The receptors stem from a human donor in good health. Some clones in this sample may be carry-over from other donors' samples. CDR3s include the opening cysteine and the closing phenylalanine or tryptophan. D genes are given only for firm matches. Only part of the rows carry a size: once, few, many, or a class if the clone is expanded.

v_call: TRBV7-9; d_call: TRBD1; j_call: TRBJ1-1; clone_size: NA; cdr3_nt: TGTGCCAGCAGCGCCAGGACAGGGAACACTGAAGCTTTCTTT; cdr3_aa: CASSARTGNTEAFF
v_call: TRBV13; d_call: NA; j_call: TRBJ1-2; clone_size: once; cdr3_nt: TGTGCCAGCAGCTCCCAGGAGGCGGACTATGGCTACACCTTC; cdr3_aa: CASSSQEADYGYTF
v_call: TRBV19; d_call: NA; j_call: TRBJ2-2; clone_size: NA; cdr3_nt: TGTGCCAGTAGTACCCCCAGGGTTTCGGGTTTAGGGGAGCTGTTTTTT; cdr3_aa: CASSTPRVSGLGELFF
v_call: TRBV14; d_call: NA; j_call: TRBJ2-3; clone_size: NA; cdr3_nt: TGTGCCAGCAGCCCCCTCGGACAGTCCGGGAATACGCAGTATTTT; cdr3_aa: CASSPLGQSGNTQYF
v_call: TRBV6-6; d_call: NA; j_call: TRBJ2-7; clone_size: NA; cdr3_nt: TGTGCCAGCATTGGGGGGGCGAACGAGCAGTACTTC; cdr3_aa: CASIGGANEQYF
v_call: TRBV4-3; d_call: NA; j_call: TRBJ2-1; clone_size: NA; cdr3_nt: TGCGCCAGCAGCCTCGGGGCCGGGAGCTCCTACAATGAGCAGTTCTTC; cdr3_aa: CASSLGAGSSYNEQFF
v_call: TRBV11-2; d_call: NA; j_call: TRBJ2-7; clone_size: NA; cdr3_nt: TGTGCCAGCAGCCAGGAACGGAACTCCCACTACGAGCAGTACTTC; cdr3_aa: CASSQERNSHYEQYF
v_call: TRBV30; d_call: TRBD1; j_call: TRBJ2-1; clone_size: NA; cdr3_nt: TGTGCCTGGAGAACAGGGGGATACAATGAGCAGTTCTTC; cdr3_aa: CAWRTGGYNEQFF
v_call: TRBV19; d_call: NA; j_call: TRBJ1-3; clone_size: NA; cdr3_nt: TGTGCCAGTAGTATCGGCGGGTTCTCTGGAAACACCATATATTTT; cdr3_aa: CASSIGGFSGNTIYF
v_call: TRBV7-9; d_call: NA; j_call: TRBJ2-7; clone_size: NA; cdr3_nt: TGTGCCAGCAGCTACAGGGATGGTCTCAACGAGCAGTACTTC; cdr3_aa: CASSYRDGLNEQYF
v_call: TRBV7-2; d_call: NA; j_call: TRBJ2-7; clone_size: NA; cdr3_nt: TGTGCCAGCAGCTTAGAGGGGGATACCTACGAGCAGTACTTC; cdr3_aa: CASSLEGDTYEQYF
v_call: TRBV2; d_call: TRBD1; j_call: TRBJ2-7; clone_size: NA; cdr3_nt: TGTGCCAGCAGTGAGAATACAGGGGGTACCTACGAGCAGTACTTC; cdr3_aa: CASSENTGGTYEQYF
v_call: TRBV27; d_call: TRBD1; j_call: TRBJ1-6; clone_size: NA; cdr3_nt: TGTGCCAGCGGATTCTTCGGACAGGGTTTAAATTCACCCCTCCACTTT; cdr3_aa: CASGFFGQGLNSPLHF
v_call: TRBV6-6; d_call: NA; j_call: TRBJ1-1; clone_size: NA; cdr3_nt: TGTGCCAGCCTTTACGGGGGGTGGGTGAACACTGAAGCTTTCTTT; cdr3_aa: CASLYGGWVNTEAFF
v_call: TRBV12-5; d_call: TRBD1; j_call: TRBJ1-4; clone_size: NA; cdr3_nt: TGTGCTAGTGGTTTGTCAACAGGGGTCCGGGAAAAACTGTTTTTT; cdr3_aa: CASGLSTGVREKLFF
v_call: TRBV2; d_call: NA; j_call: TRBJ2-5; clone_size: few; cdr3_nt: TGTGCCAGCGGTAGGGGCGAGCGTCAGACCCAGTACTTC; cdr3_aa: CASGRGERQTQYF
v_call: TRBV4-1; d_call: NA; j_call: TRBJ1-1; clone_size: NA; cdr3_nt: TGCGCCAGCAGCCAAAGACCGGGATCGGAAGCTTTCTTT; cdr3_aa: CASSQRPGSEAFF
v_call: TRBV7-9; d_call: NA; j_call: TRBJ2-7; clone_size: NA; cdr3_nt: TGTGCCAGCAGCTTAGCTTCTGCCTACGAGCAGTACTTC; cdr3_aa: CASSLASAYEQYF
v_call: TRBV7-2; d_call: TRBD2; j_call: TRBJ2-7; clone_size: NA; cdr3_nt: TGTGCCAGCAGCTTATGGAGCGGGAAGGGGTACGAGCAGTACTTC; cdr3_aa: CASSLWSGKGYEQYF
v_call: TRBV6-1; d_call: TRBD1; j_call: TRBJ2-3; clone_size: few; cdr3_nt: TGTGCCAGCAGTGAAGGACAGGGGGCAGATACGCAGTATTTT; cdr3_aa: CASSEGQGADTQYF
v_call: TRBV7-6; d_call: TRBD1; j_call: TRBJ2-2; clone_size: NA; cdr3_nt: TGTGCCAGCAGCCCGCGGGCAGGGGGCAACACCGGGGAGCTGTTTTTT; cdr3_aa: CASSPRAGGNTGELFF
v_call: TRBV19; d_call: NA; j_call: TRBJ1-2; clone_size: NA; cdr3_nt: TGTGCCAGTAGTAACGCCGGACGGGCGGGGGCTAACTATGGCTACACCTTC; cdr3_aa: CASSNAGRAGANYGYTF
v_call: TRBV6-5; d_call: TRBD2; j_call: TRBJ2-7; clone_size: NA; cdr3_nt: TGTGCCAGCAGCCTAGCGGGAGTCGGCGAGCAGTACTTC; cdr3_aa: CASSLAGVGEQYF
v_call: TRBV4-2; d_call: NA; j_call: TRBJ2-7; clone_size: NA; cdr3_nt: TGTGCCAGCAGCCAAGATCTGGACACCTATTACGAGCAGTACTTC; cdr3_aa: CASSQDLDTYYEQYF
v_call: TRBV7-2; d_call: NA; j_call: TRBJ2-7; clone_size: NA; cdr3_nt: TGTGCCAGCAGCCAGTCCCCGGGACACCAACTTATATCCTACGAGCAGTACTTC; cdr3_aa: CASSQSPGHQLISYEQYF
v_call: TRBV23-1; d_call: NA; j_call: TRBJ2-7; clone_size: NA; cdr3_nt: TGCGCCAGCAGTCAAAGAGCGGGCCTAAGGACCTACGAGCAGTACTTC; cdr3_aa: CASSQRAGLRTYEQYF
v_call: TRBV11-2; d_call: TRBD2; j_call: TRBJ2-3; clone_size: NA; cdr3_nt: TGTGCCAGCAGCTTCACGAGCGGGGGGGCTCGAGATACGCAGTATTTT; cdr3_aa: CASSFTSGGARDTQYF
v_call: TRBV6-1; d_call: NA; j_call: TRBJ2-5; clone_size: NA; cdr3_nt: TGTGCCAGCATCCGGGGGGCCATGGAGACCCAGTACTTC; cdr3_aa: CASIRGAMETQYF
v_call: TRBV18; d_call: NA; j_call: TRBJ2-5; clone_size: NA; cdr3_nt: TGTGCCAGCTCCCGCCCCCCGGACACCCAAGAGACCCAGTACTTC; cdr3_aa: CASSRPPDTQETQYF
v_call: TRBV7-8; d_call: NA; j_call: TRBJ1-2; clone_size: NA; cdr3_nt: TGTGCCAGCAGCTTAGGAACTCAACGGGGCTACACCTTC; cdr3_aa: CASSLGTQRGYTF
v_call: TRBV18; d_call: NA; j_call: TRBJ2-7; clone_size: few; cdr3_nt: TGTGCCAGCTCACCACCTGACAGCTACTCCTACGAGCAGTACTTC; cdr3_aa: CASSPPDSYSYEQYF
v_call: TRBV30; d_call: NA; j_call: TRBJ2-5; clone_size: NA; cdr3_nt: TGTGCCTGGAGTCCAGGCGTGGAGACCCAGTACTTC; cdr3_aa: CAWSPGVETQYF
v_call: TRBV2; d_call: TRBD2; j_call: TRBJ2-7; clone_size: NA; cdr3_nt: TGTGCCAGTTCGGGGGCTAGCGGGGGGTACGAGCAGTACTTC; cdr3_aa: CASSGASGGYEQYF
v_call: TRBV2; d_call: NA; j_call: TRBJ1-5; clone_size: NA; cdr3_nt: TGTGCCAGCAGTGCCTTACAGAATAGCAATCAGCCCCAGCATTTT; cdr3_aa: CASSALQNSNQPQHF
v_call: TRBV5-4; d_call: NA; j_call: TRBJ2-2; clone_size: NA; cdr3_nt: TGTGCCAGCAGGGGGTTGGGAGAGAACACCGGGGAGCTGTTTTTT; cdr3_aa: CASRGLGENTGELFF
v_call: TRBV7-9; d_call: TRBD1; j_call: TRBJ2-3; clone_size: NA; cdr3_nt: TGTGCCAGCAGGTCGGGACAGCTGGAGGATACGCAGTATTTT; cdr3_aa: CASRSGQLEDTQYF
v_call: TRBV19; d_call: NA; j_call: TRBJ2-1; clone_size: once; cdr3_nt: TGTGCCAGTAAGCGAGGAGGGAACTACAATGAGCAGTTCTTC; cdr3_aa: CASKRGGNYNEQFF
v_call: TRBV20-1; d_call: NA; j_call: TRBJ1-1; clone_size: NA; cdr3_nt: TGCAGTGCTAGTAAGAACACTGAAGCTTTCTTT; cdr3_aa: CSASKNTEAFF
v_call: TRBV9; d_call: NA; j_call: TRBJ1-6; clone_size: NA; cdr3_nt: TGTGCCAGCAGCGTTTCAGCAGGGTCAGGTTCACCCCTCCACTTT; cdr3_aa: CASSVSAGSGSPLHF
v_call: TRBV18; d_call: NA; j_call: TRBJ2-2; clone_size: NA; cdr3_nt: TGTGCCAGCTCACCGGACAGAACCGGGGAGCTGTTTTTT; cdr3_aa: CASSPDRTGELFF
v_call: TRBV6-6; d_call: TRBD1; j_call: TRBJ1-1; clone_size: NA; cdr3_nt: TGTGCCAGCAGTTCCCTCAGGGGGCTGACGAACACTGAAGCTTTCTTT; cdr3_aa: CASSSLRGLTNTEAFF
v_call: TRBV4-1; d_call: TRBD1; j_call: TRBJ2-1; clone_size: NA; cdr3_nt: TGCGCCAGCAGCCAGGGACAGGGGGACTACAATGAGCAGTTCTTC; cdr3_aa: CASSQGQGDYNEQFF
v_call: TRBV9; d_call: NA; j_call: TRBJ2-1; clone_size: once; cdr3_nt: TGTGCCAGCAGCGTAGGGGCAGGGCTGCCCTACAATGAGCAGTTCTTC; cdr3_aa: CASSVGAGLPYNEQFF
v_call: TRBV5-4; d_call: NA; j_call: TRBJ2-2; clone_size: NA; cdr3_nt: TGTGCCAGCAGCTCCAGAGCGGGCACCGGGGAGCTGTTTTTT; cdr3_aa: CASSSRAGTGELFF
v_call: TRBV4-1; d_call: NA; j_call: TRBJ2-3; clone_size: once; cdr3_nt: TGCGCCAGCAGCACACCTAGCCGGGAAGTAGGGCCAGATACGCAGTATTTT; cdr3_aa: CASSTPSREVGPDTQYF
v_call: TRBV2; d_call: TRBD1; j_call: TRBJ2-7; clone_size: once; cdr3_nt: TGTGCCAGCAGGGAGACAGGGGGCTTTTACGAGCAGTACTTC; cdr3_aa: CASRETGGFYEQYF
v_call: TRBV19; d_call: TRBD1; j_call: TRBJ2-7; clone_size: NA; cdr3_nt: TGTGCCAGTAGGGGACAGGGAATCTACGAGCAGTACTTC; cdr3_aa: CASRGQGIYEQYF
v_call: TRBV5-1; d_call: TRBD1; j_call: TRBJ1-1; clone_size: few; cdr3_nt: TGCGCCAGCAGCTTTTACACAGGGGTGAACACTGAAGCTTTCTTT; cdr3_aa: CASSFYTGVNTEAFF
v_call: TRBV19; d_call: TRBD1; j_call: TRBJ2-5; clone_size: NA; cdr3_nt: TGTGCCAGTAGTGTAACAGGGGGTGTGGAGACCCAGTACTTC; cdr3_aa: CASSVTGGVETQYF
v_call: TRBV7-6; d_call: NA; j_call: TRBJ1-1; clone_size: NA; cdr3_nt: TGTGCCAGCAGCCTACTATATCGGGGTACGCGGGACACTGAAGCTTTCTTT; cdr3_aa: CASSLLYRGTRDTEAFF
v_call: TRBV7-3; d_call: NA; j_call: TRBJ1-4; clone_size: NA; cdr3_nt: TGTGCCAGCAGCTTGGAGAGAGCAACTAATGAAAAACTGTTTTTT; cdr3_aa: CASSLERATNEKLFF
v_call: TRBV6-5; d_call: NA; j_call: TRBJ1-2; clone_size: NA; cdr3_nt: TGTGCCAGCAGTTACTCTGAGGGTGGCTACACCTTC; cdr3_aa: CASSYSEGGYTF